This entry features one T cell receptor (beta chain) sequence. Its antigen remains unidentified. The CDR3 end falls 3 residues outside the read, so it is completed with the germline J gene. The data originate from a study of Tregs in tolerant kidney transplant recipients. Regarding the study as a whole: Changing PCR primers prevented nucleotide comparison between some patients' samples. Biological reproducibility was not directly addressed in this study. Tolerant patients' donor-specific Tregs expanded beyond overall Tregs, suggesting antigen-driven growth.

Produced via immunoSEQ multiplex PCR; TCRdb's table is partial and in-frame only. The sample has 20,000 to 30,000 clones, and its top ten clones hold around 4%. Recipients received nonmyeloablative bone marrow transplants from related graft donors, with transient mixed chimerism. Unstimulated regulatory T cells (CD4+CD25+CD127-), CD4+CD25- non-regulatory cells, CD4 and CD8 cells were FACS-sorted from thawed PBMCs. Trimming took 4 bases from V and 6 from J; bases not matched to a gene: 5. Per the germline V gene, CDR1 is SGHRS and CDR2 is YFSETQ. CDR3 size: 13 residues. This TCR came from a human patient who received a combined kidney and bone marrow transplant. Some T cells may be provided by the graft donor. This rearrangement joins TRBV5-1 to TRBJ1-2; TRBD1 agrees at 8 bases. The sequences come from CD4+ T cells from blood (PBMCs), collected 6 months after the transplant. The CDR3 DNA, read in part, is TGCGCCAGCAGCAGGCCGACAGGGGATGGC. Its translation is CASSRPTGDG. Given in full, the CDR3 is CASSRPTGDGYTF.